This TCR beta chain was retrieved from a study of CD8+ T cells in alopecia areata (dated by TCRdb to 2017 to 2018). With respect to the entire study: Treated patients were enrolled in an open-label pilot trial of oral tofacitinib, 5 to 10 mg twice daily, for moderate-to-severe alopecia areata. Human TCRbeta sequencing covered scalp tissue and sorted CD4+ and CD8+ peripheral blood T cells from patchy and totalis/universalis alopecia areata patients and healthy controls. immunoSEQ multiplex PCR using 35 Vbeta forward primers and 13 Jbeta reverse primers was used to amplify TCRbeta CDR3 regions. Tofacitinib-treated patients had biopsies at baseline and at 4 and 24 weeks of treatment, with a later scalp biopsy in several patients. To study T cell clonal expansion in alopecia areata, the researchers applied high-throughput TCRbeta sequencing to both the C3H/HeJ mouse model and human patients. Scalp clonality was compared across normal scalp (n=4), patchy alopecia areata scalp (n=8), and alopecia totalis/universalis scalp (n=8). The RNA source kit depended on sample type: the PAXgene miRNA kit for fixed scalp, the miRNeasy kit for PBMCs, and the RNeasy kit for mouse skin. Patients received tofacitinib for 6 to 18 months and were then followed off drug for 6 months to check for delayed response and recurrence. In treated patients, disease severity was measured using the SALT score, which gives the percentage of scalp surface area affected.

This clone appeared a few times. No cognate antigen has been identified for it. Base qualities were left out, and no much larger clone turns up one base away. Overall study outcomes, separate from this receptor: Tofacitinib significantly lowered scalp clonality and the number of expanded CD8+ clones among the top 100 scalp clones. Because the treated cohort was small and had only one nonresponder, larger studies are needed to examine links between baseline CD8+ expansion and response. Lesional scalp, especially in alopecia totalis/universalis, showed higher clonality and more expanded CD8+ clones than normal scalp, suggesting antigenic drive. Resident alphabeta T cells in normal human skin are also sequenced, complicating scalp TCR repertoire analysis, unlike mouse skin dominated by gammadelta T cells. TCR sequences shared between patients were less clear than in mice, possibly partly because of HLA diversity in the patient population. During tofacitinib treatment, many expanded lesional clones stuck around in both scalp and blood, and this persistence may partly explain why relapse happens after treatment is stopped.

The sample's treatment or condition, from its label and the paper: oral pan-JAK inhibitor, 5-10 mg twice daily. From alopecia areata patients, peripheral blood was collected along with lesional scalp punch biopsies. PBMCs were isolated by density centrifugation and stained for CD3, CD4 and CD8, and CD4+ and CD8+ T cells were sorted on a FACSAria. The CDR3 covers 12 residues, taking in both the cysteine and the phenylalanine. The DNA shown is the 36-base CDR3, in frame from base 1. The germline V gene specifies SQVTM as CDR1 and ANQGSEA as CDR2. Deletion took 7 bases off V and 9 bases off J, with a span of 16 bases between the germline ends. To prepare the library, the immunoSEQ multiplex PCR assay was applied. RNA was extracted from all samples and reverse transcribed into cDNA, which served as template for TCR sequencing. First-strand cDNA was synthesized using SuperScript III with a 2:1 mix of oligo-dT and random hexamers. Amplification bias was assessed with a synthetic immune receptor repertoire, and residual bias was removed computationally. The authors' pipeline ran thus. Raw reads were preprocessed to remove errors, and CDR3 was defined according to IMGT conventions as the region from the conserved cysteine to phenylalanine. Clonality was computed as 1 minus the Shannon entropy, with the entropy normalized by log2 of the number of productive unique TCRs. Whether scalp clones were CD4 or CD8 was inferred by matching scalp TCRbeta sequences against CD4 and CD8 repertoires sorted from blood. Sourced from immuneACCESS, this table was stored by TCRdb with only in-frame sequences that have V and J called. A share of the clones is absent; for the studies checked, an unresolved V gene accounts for under half, and the remainder has no known explanation. The V and J calls and the clone size are those of that table, but D and trimming were determined from the DNA. The sample yields about 64,000 clones; 46% were counted once. Together, the top ten hold about a fifth of the sample.

The V gene is TRBV29-1 and the J gene is TRBJ2-1; matching of 6 bases hints at TRBD1 as the D gene. The sample in question was CD8+ T cells sorted from blood, obtained at roughly week 36, from a patient treated with tofacitinib. The clonotype was recovered from a human donor with alopecia areata. The encoded CDR3 is CSAPSTGIEQFF. At the DNA level, the sequence is TGCAGCGCACCATCTACAGGGATTGAGCAGTTCTTC.